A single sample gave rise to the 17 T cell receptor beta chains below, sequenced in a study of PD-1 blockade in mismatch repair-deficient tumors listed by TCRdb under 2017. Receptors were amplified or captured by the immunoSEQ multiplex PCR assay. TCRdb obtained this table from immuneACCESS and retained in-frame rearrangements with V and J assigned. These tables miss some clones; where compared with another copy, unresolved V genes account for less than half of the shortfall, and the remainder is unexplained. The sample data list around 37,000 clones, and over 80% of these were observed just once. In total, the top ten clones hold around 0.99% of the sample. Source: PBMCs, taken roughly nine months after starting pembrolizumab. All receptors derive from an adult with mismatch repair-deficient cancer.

Written as DNA, the CDR3 is TGTGCCAGCAGCCCTGGCCTGCTGCAGTACTTC. This encodes CASSPGLLQYF. The rearrangement uses TRBV7-3 and TRBJ2-7; D remains unclear. Trimming shortened V by 5 bases and J by 9 bases, and 11 bases separated the two germline ends. CDR3 length: 11 amino acids. Germline values: CDR1 SGHTA, CDR2 FQGTGA. The full variable domain, in which reference TRBV7-3 and TRBJ2-7 provide the parts outside the CDR3, is GAGVSQTPSNKVTEKGKYVELRCDPISGHTALYWYRQSLGQGPEFLIYFQGTGAADDSGLPNDRFFAVRPEGSVSTLKIQRTERGDSAVYLCASSPGLLQYFGPGTRLTVT.

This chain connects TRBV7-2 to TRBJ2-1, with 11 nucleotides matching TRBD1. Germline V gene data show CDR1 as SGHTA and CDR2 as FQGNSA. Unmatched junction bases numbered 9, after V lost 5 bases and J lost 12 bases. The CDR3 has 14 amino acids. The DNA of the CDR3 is TGTGCCAGCAGCCCAAGGACAGGGGGCTCCGCGCAGTTCTTC. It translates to CASSPRTGGSAQFF.

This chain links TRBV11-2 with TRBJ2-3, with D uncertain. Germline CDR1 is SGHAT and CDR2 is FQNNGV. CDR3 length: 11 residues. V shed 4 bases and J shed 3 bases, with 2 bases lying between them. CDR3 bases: TGTGCCAGCAGCTCTACAGATACGCAGTATTTT. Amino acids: CASSSTDTQYF.

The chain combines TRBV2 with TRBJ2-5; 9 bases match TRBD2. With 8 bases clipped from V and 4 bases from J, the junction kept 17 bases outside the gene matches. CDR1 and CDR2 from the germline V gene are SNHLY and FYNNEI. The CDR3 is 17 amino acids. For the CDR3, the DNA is TGTGCCAGCGGTGCCAGGGGACCGGGACTAGCAGGAGAGACCCAGTACTTC. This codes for CASGARGPGLAGETQYF.

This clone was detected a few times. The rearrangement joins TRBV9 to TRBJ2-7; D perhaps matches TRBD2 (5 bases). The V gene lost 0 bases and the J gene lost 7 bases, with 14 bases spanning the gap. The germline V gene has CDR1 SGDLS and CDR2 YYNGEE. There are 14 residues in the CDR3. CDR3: CASSVDPASGEQYF. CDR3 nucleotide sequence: TGTGCCAGCAGCGTAGATCCAGCCTCGGGGGAGCAGTACTTC.

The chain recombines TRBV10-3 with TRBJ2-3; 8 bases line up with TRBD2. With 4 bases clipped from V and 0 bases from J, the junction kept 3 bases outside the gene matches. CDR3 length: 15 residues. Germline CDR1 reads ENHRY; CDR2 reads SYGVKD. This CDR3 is CAISAPSGSTDTQYF. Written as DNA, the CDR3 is TGTGCCATCAGTGCCCCTAGCGGGAGCACAGATACGCAGTATTTT.

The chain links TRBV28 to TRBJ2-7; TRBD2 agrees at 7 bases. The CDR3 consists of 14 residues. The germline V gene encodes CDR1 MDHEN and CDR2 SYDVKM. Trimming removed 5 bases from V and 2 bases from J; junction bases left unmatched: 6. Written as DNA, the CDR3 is TGTGCCAGCAGTCGGACTAGTCCGCCCTACGAGCAGTACTTC. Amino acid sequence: CASSRTSPPYEQYF.

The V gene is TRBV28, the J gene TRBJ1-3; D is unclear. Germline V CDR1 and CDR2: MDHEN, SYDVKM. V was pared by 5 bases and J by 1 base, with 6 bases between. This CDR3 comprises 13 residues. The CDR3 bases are TGTGCCAGCAGTGAGGGTTCTGGAAACACCATATATTTT. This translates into CASSEGSGNTIYF.

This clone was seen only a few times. The CDR3 reads CSVERRQGGTEAFF. In nucleotides, the CDR3 is TGCAGCGTTGAACGGAGACAGGGAGGCACTGAAGCTTTCTTT. V and J are TRBV29-1 and TRBJ1-1, with TRBD1 matching over 7 bases. V lost 2 bases to trimming and J lost 4 bases; unmatched junction nucleotides: 7. The CDR3 consists of 14 residues. Per germline, CDR1 SQVTM and CDR2 ANQGSEA.

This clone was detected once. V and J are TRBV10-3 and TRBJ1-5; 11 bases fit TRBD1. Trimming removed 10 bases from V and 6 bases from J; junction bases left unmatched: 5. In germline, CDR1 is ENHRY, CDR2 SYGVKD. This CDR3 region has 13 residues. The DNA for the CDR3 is TGTGCCACCGGACAGGGGGCGAGTCAGCCCCAGCATTTT. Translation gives CATGQGASQPQHF.

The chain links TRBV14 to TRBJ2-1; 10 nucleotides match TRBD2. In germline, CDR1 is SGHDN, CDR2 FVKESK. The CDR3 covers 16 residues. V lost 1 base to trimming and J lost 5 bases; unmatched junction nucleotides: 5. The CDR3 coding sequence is TGTGCCAGCAGCCAAGTAATTGGACTAGCGGACAATGAGCAGTTCTTC. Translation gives CASSQVIGLADNEQFF.

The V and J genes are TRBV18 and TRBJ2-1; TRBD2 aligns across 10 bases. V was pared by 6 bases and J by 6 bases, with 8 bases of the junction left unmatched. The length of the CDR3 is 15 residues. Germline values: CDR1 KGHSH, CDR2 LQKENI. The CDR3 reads CASSELAGFFNEQFF. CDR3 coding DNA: TGTGCCAGCTCCGAACTAGCGGGATTCTTCAATGAGCAGTTCTTC.

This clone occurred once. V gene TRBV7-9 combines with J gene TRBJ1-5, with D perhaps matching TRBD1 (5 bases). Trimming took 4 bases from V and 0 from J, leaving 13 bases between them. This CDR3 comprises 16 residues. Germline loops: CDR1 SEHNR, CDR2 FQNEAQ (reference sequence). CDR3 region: CASSSPGGDSNQPQHF. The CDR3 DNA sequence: TGTGCCAGCAGCTCCCCGGGGGGGGATAGCAATCAGCCCCAGCATTTT. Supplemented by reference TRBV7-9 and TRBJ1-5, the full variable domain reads DTGVSQNPRHKITKRGQNVTFRCDPISEHNRLYWYRQTLGQGPEFLTYFQNEAQLEKSRLLSDRFSAERPKGSFSTLEIQRTEQGDSAMYLCASSSPGGDSNQPQHFGDGTRLSIL.

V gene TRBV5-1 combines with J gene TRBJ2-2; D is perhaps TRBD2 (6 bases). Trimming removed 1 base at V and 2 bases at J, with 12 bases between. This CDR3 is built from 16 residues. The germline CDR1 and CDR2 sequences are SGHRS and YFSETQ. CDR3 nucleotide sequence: TGCGCCAGCAGCTTGCTCGGGAGTGGAAACACCGGGGAGCTGTTTTTT. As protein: CASSLLGSGNTGELFF.

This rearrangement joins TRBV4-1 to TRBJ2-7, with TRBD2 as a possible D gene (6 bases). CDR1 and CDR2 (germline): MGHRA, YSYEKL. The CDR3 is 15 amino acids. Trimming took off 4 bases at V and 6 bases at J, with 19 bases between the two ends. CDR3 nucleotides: TGCGCCAGCAGCCGGGCGGGAAAGGGACCCGGCGAGCAGTACTTC. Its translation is CASSRAGKGPGEQYF.

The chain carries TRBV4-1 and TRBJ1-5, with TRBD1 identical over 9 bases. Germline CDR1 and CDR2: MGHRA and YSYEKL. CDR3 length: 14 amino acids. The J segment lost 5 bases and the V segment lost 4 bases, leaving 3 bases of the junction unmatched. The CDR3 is CASSRGQGYQPQHF. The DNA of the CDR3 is TGCGCCAGCAGCCGAGGACAGGGGTATCAGCCCCAGCATTTT.

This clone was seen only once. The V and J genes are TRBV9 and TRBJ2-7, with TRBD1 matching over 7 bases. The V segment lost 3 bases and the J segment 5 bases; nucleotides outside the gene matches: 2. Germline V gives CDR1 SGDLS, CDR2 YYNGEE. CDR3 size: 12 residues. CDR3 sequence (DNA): TGTGCCAGCAGCGCTACAGGGGACGAGCAGTACTTC. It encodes CASSATGDEQYF.